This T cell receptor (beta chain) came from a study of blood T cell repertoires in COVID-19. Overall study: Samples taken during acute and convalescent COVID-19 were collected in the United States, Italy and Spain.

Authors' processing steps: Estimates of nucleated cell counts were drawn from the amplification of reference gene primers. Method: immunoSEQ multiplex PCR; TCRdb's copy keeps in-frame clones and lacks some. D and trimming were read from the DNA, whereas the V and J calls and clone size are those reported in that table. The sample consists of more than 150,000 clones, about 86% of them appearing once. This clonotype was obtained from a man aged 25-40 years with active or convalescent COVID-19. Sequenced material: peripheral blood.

CDR3 sequence reads: CASSFGREDYGYTF. CDR3 DNA: TGCGCCAGCAGCTTCGGCAGGGAGGACTATGGCTACACCTTC. The genes are TRBV5-1 and TRBJ1-2; tentatively, D is TRBD1 (5 bases). This CDR3 spans 14 amino acids. Between the trimmed V and J ends, which lost 2 bases and 3 bases, there was a span of 11 bases. CDR1 and CDR2 from the germline V gene are SGHRS and YFSETQ.